Listed below are T cell receptor beta chains from one sample, sequenced in a study of shared clonotypes between healthy human individuals. Repertoires were generated with immunoSEQ multiplex PCR, while TCRdb's copy carries only in-frame clones and drops some. The sample carries 400,000 to 500,000 clones, 65% to 80% recorded once. The sequenced sample was PBMCs. The receptors originated from a woman aged 40 to 50 in good health. Some clones in this sample may be carry-over from other donors' samples. Each CDR3 is given with its conserved first and last residue. Each record gives: CDR3 DNA, CDR3 protein, V gene, clone size, D gene, J gene. The D gene is left open where the match is weak. Size values are once, few and many counts, or a class for expanded clones, and some rows have none.

DNA: TGCGCCAGCAGCCAAGAAAGCGCGAGCGGGAGGGGGTACGAGCAGTACTTC; CDR3: CASSQESASGRGYEQYF; V: TRBV4-1; size: -; D: TRBD2; J: TRBJ2-7
DNA: TGTGCCAGCAGCTTAATAGGGGGGAGCAATCAGCCCCAGCATTTT; CDR3: CASSLIGGSNQPQHF; V: TRBV7-9; size: once; D: -; J: TRBJ1-5
DNA: TGTACCAGCTCACCAAGGGACAGATCCTGGGAGACCCAGTACTTC; CDR3: CTSSPRDRSWETQYF; V: TRBV18; size: -; D: TRBD1; J: TRBJ2-5
DNA: TGTGCCAGCACACGGGGCCTCGGCACAGATACGCAGTATTTT; CDR3: CASTRGLGTDTQYF; V: TRBV28; size: -; D: -; J: TRBJ2-3
DNA: TGTGCCAGCAGTCACAGGTCTAGCGGGAGGGCCTCAGATACGCAGTATTTT; CDR3: CASSHRSSGRASDTQYF; V: TRBV27; size: -; D: TRBD2; J: TRBJ2-3
DNA: TGTGCCAGCAGCTCACAACCCCGGACTGTTACGGATGAGCAGTTCTTC; CDR3: CASSSQPRTVTDEQFF; V: TRBV7-9; size: -; D: -; J: TRBJ2-1
DNA: TGTGCCAGCAGTCCCCCCAGGGGAGAAGATGAAAAACTGTTTTTT; CDR3: CASSPPRGEDEKLFF; V: TRBV28; size: -; D: -; J: TRBJ1-4
DNA: TGTGCCAGCAGCCCCCGGACTAGCGGGAGGGCCGGGCAGTTCTTC; CDR3: CASSPRTSGRAGQFF; V: TRBV9; size: once; D: TRBD2; J: TRBJ2-1
DNA: TGTGCCAGCAGCTCAGGGACAGGGTTTCAGCCCCAGCATTTT; CDR3: CASSSGTGFQPQHF; V: TRBV7-9; size: -; D: TRBD1; J: TRBJ1-5
DNA: TGTGCCAGCTCACCACCCGGGCCGCTGAACACTGAAGCTTTCTTT; CDR3: CASSPPGPLNTEAFF; V: TRBV18; size: -; D: -; J: TRBJ1-1
DNA: TGCGCCAGCAGCTTGGACGGGACTAGTGAGACCCAGTACTTC; CDR3: CASSLDGTSETQYF; V: TRBV5-1; size: -; D: TRBD2; J: TRBJ2-5
DNA: TGTGCCAGCAGCGTAGTGGGGCTAGCGCCCTTTCACACAGATACGCAGTATTTT; CDR3: CASSVVGLAPFHTDTQYF; V: TRBV9; size: -; D: -; J: TRBJ2-3
DNA: TGTGCCAGCAGTTACGGGCAGGGAGGACCCTACGAGCAGTACTTC; CDR3: CASSYGQGGPYEQYF; V: TRBV6-5; size: -; D: -; J: TRBJ2-7
DNA: TGTGCCAGTAGTCCTAGGGACAGGAATCAGCCCCAGCATTTT; CDR3: CASSPRDRNQPQHF; V: TRBV19; size: -; D: TRBD1; J: TRBJ1-5
DNA: TGTGCCAGCAGTGAAGCAAGGGATGTGGTCTACGAGCAGTACTTC; CDR3: CASSEARDVVYEQYF; V: TRBV6-1; size: -; D: -; J: TRBJ2-7
DNA: TGTGCCAGCAGTTCAAAGGACAGGTTGGGAAATGAGCAGTTCTTC; CDR3: CASSSKDRLGNEQFF; V: TRBV6-5; size: once; D: TRBD1; J: TRBJ2-1
DNA: TGTGCCAGCAGTTCCCGGACAGGGAGAAGATCCTACGAGCAGTACTTC; CDR3: CASSSRTGRRSYEQYF; V: TRBV6-5; size: -; D: TRBD1; J: TRBJ2-7
DNA: TGTGCCAGCAGCCAGGCCCAGTTCCCTGGAAACACCATATATTTT; CDR3: CASSQAQFPGNTIYF; V: TRBV4-2; size: -; D: -; J: TRBJ1-3
DNA: TGTGCCAGTAGTATAAGTGCCAAAAACATTCAGTACTTC; CDR3: CASSISAKNIQYF; V: TRBV19; size: -; D: -; J: TRBJ2-4
DNA: TGTGCCAGCACCCGGGGAGGCAACTACGAGCAGTACTTC; CDR3: CASTRGGNYEQYF; V: TRBV27; size: -; D: -; J: TRBJ2-7
DNA: TGTGCCAGCAGACCTACTAGCGGGGATTCCTACGAGCAGTACTTC; CDR3: CASRPTSGDSYEQYF; V: TRBV28; size: -; D: TRBD2; J: TRBJ2-7
DNA: TGTGCCAGCAGCATCGAGGACAGGGCCGGAAACACCATATATTTT; CDR3: CASSIEDRAGNTIYF; V: TRBV7-2; size: few; D: TRBD1; J: TRBJ1-3
DNA: TGTGCCAGCAGCCCTTTTTTGAGAACTAGCGGGAGGTACGAGCAGTACTTC; CDR3: CASSPFLRTSGRYEQYF; V: TRBV4-2; size: once; D: TRBD2; J: TRBJ2-7
DNA: TGCGCCAGCAGCTTGCTGGGACATAGCAATCAGCCCCAGCATTTT; CDR3: CASSLLGHSNQPQHF; V: TRBV5-1; size: -; D: -; J: TRBJ1-5
DNA: TGTGCCCGCCGACTAGCGGGAGTAAACAATGAGCAGTTCTTC; CDR3: CARRLAGVNNEQFF; V: TRBV30; size: -; D: TRBD2; J: TRBJ2-1
DNA: TGTGCCAGCAGCTTTCGACAGGAGTACGAGCAGTACTTC; CDR3: CASSFRQEYEQYF; V: TRBV7-2; size: -; D: -; J: TRBJ2-7
DNA: TGTGCCAGCAGCGCCCCCAGACAGGGCCTCTACAATGAGCAGTTCTTC; CDR3: CASSAPRQGLYNEQFF; V: TRBV9; size: -; D: TRBD1; J: TRBJ2-1
DNA: TGCGCCAGCAGTCGACCTCTAGCGGGCCGGGGAAAGACCCAGTACTTC; CDR3: CASSRPLAGRGKTQYF; V: TRBV4-1; size: -; D: TRBD2; J: TRBJ2-5
DNA: TGTGCCAGCAGCTTAGGCAGCCTTCAATTCTACGAGCAGTACTTC; CDR3: CASSLGSLQFYEQYF; V: TRBV7-2; size: -; D: -; J: TRBJ2-7
DNA: TGTGCCAGCAGTAACCGGGACTTCTCCTACGAGCAGTACTTC; CDR3: CASSNRDFSYEQYF; V: TRBV27; size: -; D: -; J: TRBJ2-7
DNA: TGTGCCAGCAGTGAAGCGACGTACAGGAAGGAGACCCAGTACTTC; CDR3: CASSEATYRKETQYF; V: TRBV6-1; size: -; D: -; J: TRBJ2-5
DNA: TGTGCCAGCAGCGTAGGTAGGGGGGATCAGCCCCAGCATTTT; CDR3: CASSVGRGDQPQHF; V: TRBV9; size: -; D: -; J: TRBJ1-5
DNA: TGTGCCAGCAGCCCGACGAGGGACCCCAGATACAATGAGCAGTTCTTC; CDR3: CASSPTRDPRYNEQFF; V: TRBV7-3; size: -; D: -; J: TRBJ2-1
DNA: TGTGCCAGCAGTTACTCCGGGACAGGGGTTGCAGATACGCAGTATTTT; CDR3: CASSYSGTGVADTQYF; V: TRBV6-5; size: few; D: TRBD1; J: TRBJ2-3
DNA: TGTGCCAGCAGTTCACAGGGGACCCAAGAGACCCAGTACTTC; CDR3: CASSSQGTQETQYF; V: TRBV2; size: few; D: TRBD1; J: TRBJ2-5
DNA: TGTGCCAGCAGCTTAGGCTGGAGCTCCTACAATGAGCAGTTCTTC; CDR3: CASSLGWSSYNEQFF; V: TRBV7-3; size: -; D: -; J: TRBJ2-1
DNA: TGTGCCATCAGTGACCGGGGAGCAGATACGCAGTATTTT; CDR3: CAISDRGADTQYF; V: TRBV10-3; size: -; D: -; J: TRBJ2-3
DNA: TGCAGCGTGGCGGCGGTTAAGGACAGGGGCTACAATGAGCAGTTCTTC; CDR3: CSVAAVKDRGYNEQFF; V: TRBV29-1; size: -; D: TRBD1; J: TRBJ2-1
DNA: TGTGCCAGCAGCTCCTTTAGGGGAAATGAGCAGTTCTTC; CDR3: CASSSFRGNEQFF; V: TRBV11-2; size: -; D: -; J: TRBJ2-1
DNA: TGTGCCAGCAGTGATGCCCGGAGTGGGGCCAACGTCCTGACTTTC; CDR3: CASSDARSGANVLTF; V: TRBV6-1; size: -; D: -; J: TRBJ2-6
DNA: TGCAGCGTTGACAGCAGCTATGGCTACACCTTC; CDR3: CSVDSSYGYTF; V: TRBV29-1; size: -; D: -; J: TRBJ1-2
DNA: TGTGCCAGCAGTGACCTAGGGACTAGCGGGAAGGCCGGGGAGCTGTTTTTT; CDR3: CASSDLGTSGKAGELFF; V: TRBV25-1; size: -; D: TRBD2; J: TRBJ2-2
DNA: TGCGCCAGCAGCCAAGTCCCAGCCTGGAATGAGCAGTTCTTC; CDR3: CASSQVPAWNEQFF; V: TRBV4-3; size: -; D: -; J: TRBJ2-1
DNA: TGTGCTATGAGGGGCAGGGGAAGTGGTGAGCAGTACTTC; CDR3: CAMRGRGSGEQYF; V: TRBV7-2; size: few; D: -; J: TRBJ2-7
DNA: TGCGCCAGCAGTCGAAACAGGGGGTCCTACGAGCAGTACTTC; CDR3: CASSRNRGSYEQYF; V: TRBV4-3; size: -; D: TRBD1; J: TRBJ2-7
DNA: TGTGCCAGCAGTTACTCGGAGGCAGGACAAGAGACCCAGTACTTC; CDR3: CASSYSEAGQETQYF; V: TRBV6-5; size: many; D: -; J: TRBJ2-5
DNA: TGTGCCAGCTCCCCTTATATCGGTGATGAGCAGTTCTTC; CDR3: CASSPYIGDEQFF; V: TRBV18; size: -; D: -; J: TRBJ2-1
DNA: TGTGCCAGCAGGCCCATACGGTACAGGGACCTTCCCCCGTTT; CDR3: CASRPIRYRDLPPF; V: TRBV6-5; size: -; D: -; J: TRBJ1-1